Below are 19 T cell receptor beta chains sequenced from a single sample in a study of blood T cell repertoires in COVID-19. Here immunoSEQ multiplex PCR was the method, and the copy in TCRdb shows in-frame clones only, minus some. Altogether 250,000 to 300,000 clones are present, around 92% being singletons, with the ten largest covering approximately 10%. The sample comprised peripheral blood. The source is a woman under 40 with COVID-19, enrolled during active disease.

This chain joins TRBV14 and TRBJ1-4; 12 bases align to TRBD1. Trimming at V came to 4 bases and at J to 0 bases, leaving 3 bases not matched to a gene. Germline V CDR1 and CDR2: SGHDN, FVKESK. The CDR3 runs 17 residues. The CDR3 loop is CASSPGTGGATNEKLFF. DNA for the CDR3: TGTGCCAGCAGCCCCGGGACAGGGGGCGCAACTAATGAAAAACTGTTTTTT.

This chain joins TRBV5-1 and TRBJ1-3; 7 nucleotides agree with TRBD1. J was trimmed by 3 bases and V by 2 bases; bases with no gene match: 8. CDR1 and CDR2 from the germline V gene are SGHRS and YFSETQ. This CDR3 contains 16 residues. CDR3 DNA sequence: TGCGCCAGCAGCTTACTGGGGACAGTTAATGGAAACACCATATATTTT. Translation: CASSLLGTVNGNTIYF.

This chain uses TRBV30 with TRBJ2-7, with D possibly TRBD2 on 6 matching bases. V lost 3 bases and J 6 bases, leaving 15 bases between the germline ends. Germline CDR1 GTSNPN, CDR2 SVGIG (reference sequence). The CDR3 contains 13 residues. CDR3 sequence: CAWRVNLGGEQYF. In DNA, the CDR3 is TGTGCCTGGAGGGTTAACCTGGGGGGCGAGCAGTACTTC.

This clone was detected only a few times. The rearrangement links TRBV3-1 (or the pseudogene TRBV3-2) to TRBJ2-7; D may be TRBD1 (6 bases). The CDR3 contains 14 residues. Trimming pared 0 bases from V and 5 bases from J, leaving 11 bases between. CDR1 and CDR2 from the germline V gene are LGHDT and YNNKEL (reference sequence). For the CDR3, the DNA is TGTGCCAGCAGCCAAGATCGCAGGGGCCACGAGCAGTACTTC. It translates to CASSQDRRGHEQYF.

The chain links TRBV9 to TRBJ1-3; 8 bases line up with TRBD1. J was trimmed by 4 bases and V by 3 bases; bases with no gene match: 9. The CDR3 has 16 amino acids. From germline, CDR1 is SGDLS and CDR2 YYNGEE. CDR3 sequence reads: CASSARQGARGNTIYF. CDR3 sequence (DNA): TGTGCCAGCAGCGCTCGTCAGGGGGCAAGAGGAAACACCATATATTTT. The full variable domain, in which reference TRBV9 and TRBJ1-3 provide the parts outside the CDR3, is DSGVTQTPKHLITATGQRVTLRCSPRSGDLSVYWYQQSLDQGLQFLIQYYNGEERAKGNILERFSAQQFPDLHSELNLSSLELGDSALYFCASSARQGARGNTIYFGEGSWLTVV.

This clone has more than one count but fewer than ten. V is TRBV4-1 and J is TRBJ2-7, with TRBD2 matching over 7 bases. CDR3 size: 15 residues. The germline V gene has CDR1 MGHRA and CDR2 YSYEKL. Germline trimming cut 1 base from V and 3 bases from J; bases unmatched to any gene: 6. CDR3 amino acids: CASSQAAGDYYEQYF. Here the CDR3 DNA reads TGCGCCAGCAGCCAAGCCGCGGGGGACTACTACGAGCAGTACTTC.

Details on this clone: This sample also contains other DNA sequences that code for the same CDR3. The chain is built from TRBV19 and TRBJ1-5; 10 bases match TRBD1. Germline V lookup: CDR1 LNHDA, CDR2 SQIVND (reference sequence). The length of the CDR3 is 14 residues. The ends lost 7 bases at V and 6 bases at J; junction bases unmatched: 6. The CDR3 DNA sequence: TGTGCCAGTACCCCGACAGGGGGCGGTCAGCCCCAGCATTTT. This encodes CASTPTGGGQPQHF. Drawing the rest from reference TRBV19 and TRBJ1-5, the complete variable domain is DGGITQSPKYLFRKEGQNVTLSCEQNLNHDAMYWYRQDPGQGLRLIYYSQIVNDFQKGDIAEGYSVSREKKESFPLTVTSAQKNPTAFYLCASTPTGGGQPQHFGDGTRLSIL.

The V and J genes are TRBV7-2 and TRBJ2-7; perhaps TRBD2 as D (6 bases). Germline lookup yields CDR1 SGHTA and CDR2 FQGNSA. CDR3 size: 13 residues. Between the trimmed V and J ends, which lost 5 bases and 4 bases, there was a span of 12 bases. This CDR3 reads CASSPPTRYEQYF. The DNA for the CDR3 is TGTGCCAGCAGCCCACCGACTAGATACGAGCAGTACTTC.

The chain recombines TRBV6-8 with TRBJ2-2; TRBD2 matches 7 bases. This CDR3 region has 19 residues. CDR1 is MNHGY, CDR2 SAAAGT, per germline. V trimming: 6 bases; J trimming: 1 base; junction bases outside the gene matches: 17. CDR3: CASRPSGWEGGVNTGELFF. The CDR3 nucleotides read TGTGCCAGCAGACCAAGCGGGTGGGAGGGTGGAGTGAACACCGGGGAGCTGTTTTTT.

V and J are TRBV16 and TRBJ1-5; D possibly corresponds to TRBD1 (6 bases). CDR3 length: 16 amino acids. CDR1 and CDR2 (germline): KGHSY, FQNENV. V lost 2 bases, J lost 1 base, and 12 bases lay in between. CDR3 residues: CASSQGEGGSNQPQHF. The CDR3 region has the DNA TGTGCCAGCAGCCAAGGGGAGGGGGGGAGCAATCAGCCCCAGCATTTT.

This CDR3 reads CASRPLTGELFF. CDR3 bases: TGTGCCAGCAGACCACTCACCGGGGAGCTGTTTTTT. This rearrangement joins TRBV28 to TRBJ2-2; D is uncertain. The CDR3 length is 12 residues. Germline values: CDR1 MDHEN, CDR2 SYDVKM. Deletions cut 6 bases from V and 4 bases from J, with 6 bases between.

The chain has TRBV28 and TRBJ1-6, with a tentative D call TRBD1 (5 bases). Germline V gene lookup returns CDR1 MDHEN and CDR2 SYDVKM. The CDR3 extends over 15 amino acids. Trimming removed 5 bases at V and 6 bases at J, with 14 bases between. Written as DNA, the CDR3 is TGTGCCAGCAGTGGGGCGAGCCGTGTTAATTCACCCCTCCACTTT. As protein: CASSGASRVNSPLHF.

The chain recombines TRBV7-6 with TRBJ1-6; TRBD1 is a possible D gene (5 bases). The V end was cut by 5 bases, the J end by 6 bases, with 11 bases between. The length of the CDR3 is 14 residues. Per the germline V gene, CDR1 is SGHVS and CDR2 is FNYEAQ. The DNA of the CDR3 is TGTGCCAGCAGCATCGACAGCCGTAATTCACCCCTCCACTTT. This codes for CASSIDSRNSPLHF.

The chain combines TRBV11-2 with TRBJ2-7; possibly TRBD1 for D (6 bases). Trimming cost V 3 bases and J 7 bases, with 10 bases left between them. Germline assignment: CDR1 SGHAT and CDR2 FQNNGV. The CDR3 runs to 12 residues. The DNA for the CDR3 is TGTGCCAGCAGCTTGCACAGGGAGGAGCAGTACTTC. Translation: CASSLHREEQYF.

The CDR3 nucleotides are TGCGCCAGCAGCTTGGGCTCCCTGGGGAGCGCCCCGATCTATGGCTACACCTTC. This codes for CASSLGSLGSAPIYGYTF. J is TRBJ1-2 and V is TRBV5-1; no clear D gene. In germline, CDR1 is SGHRS, CDR2 YFSETQ. CDR3 length: 18 residues. Deletions cut 0 bases from V and 4 bases from J, with 22 bases between.

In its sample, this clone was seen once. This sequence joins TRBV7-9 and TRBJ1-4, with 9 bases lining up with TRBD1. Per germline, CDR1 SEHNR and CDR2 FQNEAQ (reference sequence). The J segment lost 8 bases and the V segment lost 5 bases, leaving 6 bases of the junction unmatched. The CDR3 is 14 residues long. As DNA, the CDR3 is TGTGCCAGCAGCCCACAGGGGGCCTGGGAAAAACTGTTTTTT. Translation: CASSPQGAWEKLFF.

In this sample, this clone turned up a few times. The chain's CDR3 is CASSLAQGVFIAFF. The CDR3 DNA reads as TGTGCCAGCAGCTTAGCACAGGGGGTGTTCATCGCTTTCTTT. The chain joins TRBV11-2 to TRBJ1-1, with TRBD1 matching 8 bases. With 1 base clipped from V and 11 bases from J, the junction kept 9 bases outside the gene matches. The germline V gene has CDR1 SGHAT and CDR2 FQNNGV. The CDR3 runs 14 residues. The entire variable domain, with the rest obtained from reference TRBV11-2 and TRBJ1-1, is as follows: EAGVAQSPRYKIIEKRQSVAFWCNPISGHATLYWYQQILGQGPKLLIQFQNNGVVDDSQLPKDRFSAERLKGVDSTLKIQPAKLEDSAVYLCASSLAQGVFIAFFGQGTRLTVV.

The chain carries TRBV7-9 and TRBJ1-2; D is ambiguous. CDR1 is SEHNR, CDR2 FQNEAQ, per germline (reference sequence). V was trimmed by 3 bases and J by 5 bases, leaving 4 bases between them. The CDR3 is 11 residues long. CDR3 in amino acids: CASSFQYGYTF. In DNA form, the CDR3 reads TGTGCCAGCAGCTTCCAGTATGGCTACACCTTC.

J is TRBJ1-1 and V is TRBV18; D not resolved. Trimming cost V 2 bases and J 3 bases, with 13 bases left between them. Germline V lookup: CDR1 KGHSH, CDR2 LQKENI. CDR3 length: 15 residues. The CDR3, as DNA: TGTGCCAGCTCACCAATGATCGGTGAGGACACTGAAGCTTTCTTT. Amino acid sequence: CASSPMIGEDTEAFF.